This is a list of T cell receptor beta chains from one sample in a study of human T cells and chemical hapten exposure. TCRdb recomputed calls from the RACE reads with MiXCR, one row per CDR3 protein. The sample lists some 170,000 distinct CDR3 sequences, approximately 20% seen once, with approximately 6.7% in the top ten. The source material was whole blood, sampled in connection with sensitization to the hapten diphenylcyclopropenone (DPC). The receptors here all came from a woman aged 45-65 years with alopecia areata. Some clones in this sample may be carry-over from other donors' samples. The CDR3 runs from the conserved cysteine through the conserved F or W. The order of the fields is V gene, clone size, D gene, CDR3 length, J gene, CDR3 protein, CDR3 DNA. A D gene is named only where the DNA matches it firmly. Some rows mark clone size as missing; the rest say once, few, many or name a class of expanded clone.

v_call: TRBV20-1
clone_size: few
d_call: .
cdr3_length: 15
j_call: TRBJ2-2
cdr3_aa: CSARALALGTGELFF
cdr3_nt: TGCAGTGCTAGAGCCCTAGCTCTCGGGACCGGGGAGCTGTTTTTT

v_call: TRBV20-1
clone_size: few
d_call: .
cdr3_length: 13
j_call: TRBJ2-1
cdr3_aa: CSASYTVAFEQFF
cdr3_nt: TGCAGTGCTAGTTACACCGTGGCCTTTGAGCAGTTCTTC

v_call: TRBV28
clone_size: few
d_call: .
cdr3_length: 15
j_call: TRBJ2-7
cdr3_aa: CASSSLGGSSYEQYF
cdr3_nt: TGTGCCAGCAGTTCTCTAGGGGGGAGCTCCTACGAGCAGTACTTC

v_call: TRBV11-2
clone_size: .
d_call: .
cdr3_length: 14
j_call: TRBJ2-7
cdr3_aa: CASSSQTGSGEQYF
cdr3_nt: TGTGCCAGCAGCTCCCAGACAGGCTCGGGAGAGCAGTACTTC

v_call: TRBV6-5
clone_size: .
d_call: .
cdr3_length: 14
j_call: TRBJ1-4
cdr3_aa: CASSTGMLREKLFF
cdr3_nt: TGTGCCAGCAGTACAGGGATGTTGCGTGAAAAACTGTTTTTT

v_call: TRBV3-1
clone_size: .
d_call: TRBD2
cdr3_length: 18
j_call: TRBJ2-5
cdr3_aa: CASSQVGTSGRAGETQYF
cdr3_nt: TGTGCCAGCAGCCAAGTTGGAACTAGCGGGAGGGCCGGAGAGACCCAGTACTTC

v_call: TRBV6-2/TRBV6-3
clone_size: few
d_call: .
cdr3_length: 15
j_call: TRBJ2-5
cdr3_aa: CASSYDGPRGETQYF
cdr3_nt: TGTGCCAGCAGTTATGACGGTCCTAGGGGAGAGACCCAGTACTTC

v_call: TRBV27
clone_size: .
d_call: .
cdr3_length: 16
j_call: TRBJ1-3
cdr3_aa: CASRRTGTFSGNTIYF
cdr3_nt: TGTGCCAGCAGACGAACCGGGACCTTCTCTGGAAACACCATATATTTT

v_call: TRBV7-2
clone_size: .
d_call: TRBD2
cdr3_length: 14
j_call: TRBJ2-7
cdr3_aa: CASSTGGSSYEQYF
cdr3_nt: TGTGCCAGCAGTACCGGGGGGAGCTCCTACGAGCAGTACTTC

v_call: TRBV19
clone_size: .
d_call: TRBD2
cdr3_length: 19
j_call: TRBJ2-2
cdr3_aa: CASQPPLTSGFSNTGELFF
cdr3_nt: TGTGCCAGTCAACCCCCCCTGACTAGCGGGTTCTCGAACACCGGGGAGCTGTTTTTT

v_call: TRBV20-1
clone_size: few
d_call: .
cdr3_length: 13
j_call: TRBJ2-7
cdr3_aa: CSANRDQPIEQYF
cdr3_nt: TGCAGTGCTAATAGGGACCAGCCAATCGAGCAGTACTTC

v_call: TRBV27
clone_size: .
d_call: .
cdr3_length: 14
j_call: TRBJ1-1
cdr3_aa: CASSFEGGGTEAFF
cdr3_nt: TGTGCCAGCAGTTTTGAGGGAGGGGGCACTGAAGCTTTCTTT

v_call: TRBV4-2
clone_size: .
d_call: .
cdr3_length: 14
j_call: TRBJ1-1
cdr3_aa: CASSQDMGADEAFF
cdr3_nt: TGTGCCAGCAGCCAAGATATGGGGGCAGATGAAGCTTTCTTT

v_call: TRBV2
clone_size: .
d_call: TRBD1
cdr3_length: 14
j_call: TRBJ1-1
cdr3_aa: CASSAQGAVNEAFF
cdr3_nt: TGTGCCAGCAGTGCACAGGGGGCTGTTAATGAAGCTTTCTTT

v_call: TRBV29-1
clone_size: few
d_call: TRBD1
cdr3_length: 13
j_call: TRBJ2-2
cdr3_aa: CSGGQGATGELFF
cdr3_nt: TGCAGCGGGGGACAGGGGGCGACCGGGGAGCTGTTTTTT

v_call: TRBV7-9
clone_size: many
d_call: .
cdr3_length: 13
j_call: TRBJ2-7
cdr3_aa: CASSSRGGNEQYF
cdr3_nt: TGTGCCAGCAGCTCCAGGGGGGGGAACGAGCAGTACTTC

v_call: TRBV6-2/TRBV6-3
clone_size: .
d_call: .
cdr3_length: 13
j_call: TRBJ2-1
cdr3_aa: CDSSYSGRNEQFF
cdr3_nt: TGTGACAGCAGTTACTCGGGCAGGAATGAGCAGTTCTTC

v_call: TRBV20-1
clone_size: .
d_call: .
cdr3_length: 13
j_call: TRBJ1-1
cdr3_aa: CSAPNPQNTEAFF
cdr3_nt: TGCAGTGCACCCAACCCCCAAAACACTGAAGCTTTCTTT

v_call: TRBV29-1
clone_size: .
d_call: TRBD1
cdr3_length: 15
j_call: TRBJ1-1
cdr3_aa: CSVSLTGGVNTEAFF
cdr3_nt: TGCAGCGTAAGTTTGACAGGGGGTGTGAACACTGAAGCTTTCTTT

v_call: TRBV5-6
clone_size: .
d_call: .
cdr3_length: 14
j_call: TRBJ2-1
cdr3_aa: CASHRASSYNEQFF
cdr3_nt: TGTGCCAGCCATCGAGCGAGCTCCTACAATGAGCAGTTCTTC

v_call: TRBV29-1
clone_size: .
d_call: .
cdr3_length: 15
j_call: TRBJ2-1
cdr3_aa: CSVEDGAIRRNEQFF
cdr3_nt: TGCAGCGTTGAAGATGGCGCCATTCGACGCAATGAGCAGTTCTTC

v_call: TRBV29-1
clone_size: many
d_call: .
cdr3_length: 14
j_call: TRBJ2-2
cdr3_aa: CSVVWRTNTGELFF
cdr3_nt: TGCAGCGTTGTGTGGAGGACCAACACCGGGGAGCTGTTTTTT

v_call: TRBV6-5
clone_size: few
d_call: .
cdr3_length: 17
j_call: TRBJ2-2
cdr3_aa: CASSPRTLTGDTGELFF
cdr3_nt: TGTGCCAGCTCCCCTCGGACTCTCACGGGGGACACCGGGGAGCTGTTTTTT

v_call: TRBV20-1
clone_size: .
d_call: .
cdr3_length: 12
j_call: TRBJ2-1
cdr3_aa: CSARGPGNEQFF
cdr3_nt: TGCAGTGCTAGGGGGCCTGGGAATGAGCAGTTCTTC

v_call: TRBV11-2
clone_size: .
d_call: .
cdr3_length: 16
j_call: TRBJ2-1
cdr3_aa: CASSLDPANTYNEQFF
cdr3_nt: TGTGCCAGCAGCTTAGATCCAGCCAACACCTACAATGAGCAGTTCTTC

v_call: TRBV12-3/TRBV12-4
clone_size: .
d_call: .
cdr3_length: 14
j_call: TRBJ1-1
cdr3_aa: CASSGAGQNTEAFF
cdr3_nt: TGTGCCAGCAGTGGGGCGGGGCAGAACACTGAAGCTTTCTTT

v_call: TRBV5-6
clone_size: few
d_call: .
cdr3_length: 12
j_call: TRBJ2-3
cdr3_aa: CASTYRTDTQYF
cdr3_nt: TGTGCCAGCACCTACAGAACAGATACGCAGTATTTT

v_call: TRBV29-1
clone_size: .
d_call: TRBD2
cdr3_length: 13
j_call: TRBJ2-1
cdr3_aa: CSDSSGSFNEQFF
cdr3_nt: TGCAGTGACTCTAGCGGGAGTTTCAATGAGCAGTTCTTC

v_call: TRBV12-3/TRBV12-4
clone_size: .
d_call: TRBD1
cdr3_length: 15
j_call: TRBJ2-7
cdr3_aa: CASRSGGVGTYEQYF
cdr3_nt: TGTGCCAGCAGGTCAGGGGGCGTCGGCACCTACGAGCAGTACTTC

v_call: TRBV29-1
clone_size: .
d_call: .
cdr3_length: 15
j_call: TRBJ2-3
cdr3_aa: CSVSNLGFNTDTQYF
cdr3_nt: TGCAGCGTCAGCAATCTAGGATTTAACACAGATACGCAGTATTTT

v_call: TRBV12-3/TRBV12-4
clone_size: .
d_call: .
cdr3_length: 15
j_call: TRBJ2-5
cdr3_aa: CASSLSGAGRETQYF
cdr3_nt: TGTGCCAGCAGCCTGTCGGGGGCCGGTCGTGAGACCCAGTACTTC

v_call: TRBV11-2
clone_size: few
d_call: .
cdr3_length: 11
j_call: TRBJ2-7
cdr3_aa: CASTPTYEQYF
cdr3_nt: TGTGCCAGCACCCCTACCTACGAGCAGTACTTC

v_call: TRBV29-1
clone_size: .
d_call: TRBD1
cdr3_length: 14
j_call: TRBJ2-2
cdr3_aa: CSVAGTGQTGELFF
cdr3_nt: TGCAGCGTAGCCGGGACAGGGCAAACCGGGGAGCTGTTTTTT

v_call: TRBV20-1
clone_size: .
d_call: .
cdr3_length: 14
j_call: TRBJ2-7
cdr3_aa: CSVQTPSATYEQYF
cdr3_nt: TGCAGTGTTCAAACTCCTAGCGCAACCTACGAGCAGTACTTC

v_call: TRBV3-1
clone_size: few
d_call: TRBD2
cdr3_length: 15
j_call: TRBJ2-1
cdr3_aa: CASTPGLAEYNEQFF
cdr3_nt: TGTGCCAGCACACCGGGACTAGCGGAATACAATGAGCAGTTCTTC

v_call: TRBV29-1
clone_size: many
d_call: .
cdr3_length: 16
j_call: TRBJ2-5
cdr3_aa: CSVWGTSGAESGTQYF
cdr3_nt: TGCAGCGTTTGGGGGACGAGCGGAGCGGAGTCGGGGACCCAGTACTTC

v_call: TRBV7-2
clone_size: .
d_call: .
cdr3_length: 14
j_call: TRBJ2-7
cdr3_aa: CASSSRPERGEQYF
cdr3_nt: TGTGCCAGCAGCTCTAGACCAGAGAGGGGCGAGCAGTACTTC

v_call: TRBV6-2/TRBV6-3
clone_size: .
d_call: TRBD2
cdr3_length: 15
j_call: TRBJ2-7
cdr3_aa: CASSLAGSSSYEQYF
cdr3_nt: TGTGCCAGCAGTTTAGCGGGATCTAGCTCCTACGAGCAGTACTTC

v_call: TRBV24-1
clone_size: .
d_call: .
cdr3_length: 16
j_call: TRBJ2-1
cdr3_aa: CATSDQNSPPYNEQFF
cdr3_nt: TGTGCCACCAGTGATCAGAACAGTCCTCCCTACAATGAGCAGTTCTTC

v_call: TRBV6-5
clone_size: .
d_call: .
cdr3_length: 13
j_call: TRBJ2-2
cdr3_aa: CASSWGDTGELFF
cdr3_nt: TGTGCCAGCAGTTGGGGGGACACCGGGGAGCTGTTTTTT

v_call: TRBV18
clone_size: .
d_call: TRBD2
cdr3_length: 16
j_call: TRBJ2-1
cdr3_aa: CASSPEAGLTYNEQFF
cdr3_nt: TGTGCCAGCTCACCAGAAGCGGGACTTACCTACAATGAGCAGTTCTTC

v_call: TRBV6-6
clone_size: .
d_call: TRBD2
cdr3_length: 17
j_call: TRBJ2-2
cdr3_aa: CASSGEGTSGSSGELFF
cdr3_nt: TGTGCCAGCAGCGGTGAGGGGACTAGCGGGAGCTCCGGGGAGCTGTTTTTT

v_call: TRBV3-1
clone_size: few
d_call: TRBD2
cdr3_length: 17
j_call: TRBJ2-7
cdr3_aa: CASSSRRTSGIRGKQYF
cdr3_nt: TGTGCCAGCAGCTCTCGCAGGACTAGCGGGATCAGAGGGAAGCAGTACTTC

v_call: TRBV20-1
clone_size: .
d_call: .
cdr3_length: 12
j_call: TRBJ2-5
cdr3_aa: CSARAAKETQYF
cdr3_nt: TGCAGCGCGAGGGCGGCTAAAGAGACCCAGTACTTC

v_call: TRBV7-2
clone_size: .
d_call: .
cdr3_length: 14
j_call: TRBJ2-1
cdr3_aa: CASSFLVSGQDAFF
cdr3_nt: TGTGCCAGCAGCTTTCTAGTATCGGGGCAGGACGCCTTCTTC

v_call: TRBV19
clone_size: many
d_call: TRBD2
cdr3_length: 19
j_call: TRBJ2-2
cdr3_aa: CASSPRGLAGVGNTGELFF
cdr3_nt: TGTGCCAGTAGTCCCCGGGGACTAGCGGGAGTCGGAAACACCGGGGAGCTGTTTTTT

v_call: TRBV5-6
clone_size: .
d_call: .
cdr3_length: 15
j_call: TRBJ2-2
cdr3_aa: CASSLNPWTTGELFF
cdr3_nt: TGTGCCAGCAGCTTAAATCCGTGGACAACCGGGGAGCTGTTTTTT

v_call: TRBV29-1
clone_size: few
d_call: .
cdr3_length: 12
j_call: TRBJ2-1
cdr3_aa: CSGGEGSNEQFF
cdr3_nt: TGCAGCGGGGGAGAGGGGTCCAATGAGCAGTTCTTC